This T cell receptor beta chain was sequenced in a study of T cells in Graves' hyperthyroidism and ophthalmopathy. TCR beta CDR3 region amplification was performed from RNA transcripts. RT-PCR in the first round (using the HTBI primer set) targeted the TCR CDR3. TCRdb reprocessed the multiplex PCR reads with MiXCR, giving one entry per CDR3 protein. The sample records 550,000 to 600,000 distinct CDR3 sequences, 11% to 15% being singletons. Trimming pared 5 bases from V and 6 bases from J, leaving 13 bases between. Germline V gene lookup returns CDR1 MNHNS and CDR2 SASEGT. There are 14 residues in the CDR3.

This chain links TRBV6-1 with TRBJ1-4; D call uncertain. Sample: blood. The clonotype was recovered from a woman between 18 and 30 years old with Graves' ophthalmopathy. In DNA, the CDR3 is TGTGCCAGCAGTTTCTGGACTGGCGATGAAAAACTGTTTTTT. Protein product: CASSFWTGDEKLFF.